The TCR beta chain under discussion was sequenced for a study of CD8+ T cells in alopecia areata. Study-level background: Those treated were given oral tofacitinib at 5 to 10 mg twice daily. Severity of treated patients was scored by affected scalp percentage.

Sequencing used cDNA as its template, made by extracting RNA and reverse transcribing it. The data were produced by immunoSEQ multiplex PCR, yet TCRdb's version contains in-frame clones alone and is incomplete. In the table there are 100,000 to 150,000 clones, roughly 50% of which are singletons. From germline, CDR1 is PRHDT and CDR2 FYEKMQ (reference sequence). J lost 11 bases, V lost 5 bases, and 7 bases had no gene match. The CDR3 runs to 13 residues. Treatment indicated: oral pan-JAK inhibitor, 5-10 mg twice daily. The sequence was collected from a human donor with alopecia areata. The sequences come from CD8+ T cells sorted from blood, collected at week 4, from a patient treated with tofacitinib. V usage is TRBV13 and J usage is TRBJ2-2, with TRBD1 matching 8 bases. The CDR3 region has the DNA TGTGCCAGCAGCCCAGACAGGGGCGCCGAGCTGTTTTTT. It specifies CASSPDRGAELFF.